The clone carrying this TCR beta chain was picked up a small number of times. The antigen remains undetermined. The data were obtained in a study of early T cells in non-severe SARS-CoV-2 infection. Whole-study findings and limits: Matching against VDJdb likely underestimated virus-specific expansions, favoring anti-spike CD8.

Unique molecular identifiers tagged individual cDNA molecules. TCRdb ran MiXCR on the 5' RACE reads and lists one entry per CDR3 protein. This sample yields approximately 38,000 distinct CDR3 sequences, of which about 3.8% are seen a single time; over 5% belongs to the top ten. The V segment lost 5 bases and the J segment 1 base; nucleotides outside the gene matches: 5. This CDR3 comprises 16 residues. Germline CDR1 is MDHEN and CDR2 is SYDVKM. Sequencing was performed on whole blood. This TCR was sampled from an adult who was a healthcare worker with PCR-confirmed SARS-CoV-2 infection or an uninfected control (not recorded which). This chain uses TRBV28 with TRBJ2-1; TRBD1 aligns across 10 bases. The CDR3 region is CASSIPGQGSYNEQFF. CDR3 nucleotide sequence: TGTGCCAGCAGTATTCCGGGACAGGGGTCCTACAATGAGCAGTTCTTC.